These 26 T cell receptor beta chains originate from one sample sequenced in a study of shared T cell receptors in the human thymus. Here immunoSEQ multiplex PCR was the method, and the copy in TCRdb shows in-frame clones only, minus some. The sample carries hundreds of thousands of clones, about 95% recorded once. Sequenced: thymocytes. The receptors derive from a human donor.

The chain carries TRBV7-2 and TRBJ1-1; 9 bases are a match to TRBD1. This CDR3 has 15 residues. The V gene end was trimmed by 5 bases and the J gene end by 4 bases; junction bases not matched to a gene: 8. Looked up from germline, CDR1 is SGHTA and CDR2 is FQGNSA. The CDR3 DNA follows: TGTGCCAGCAGCGCTACACCGGGACAGGGCACTGAAGCTTTCTTT. Translating it yields CASSATPGQGTEAFF.

CDR3 sequence (DNA): TGTGCCTGGAGTACCGGACAGGGGGATTCACCCCTCCACTTT. This translates into CAWSTGQGDSPLHF. The chain combines TRBV30 with TRBJ1-6; TRBD1 matches at 10 bases. The CDR3 contains 14 residues. V lost 2 bases, J lost 8 bases, and 3 bases stayed unmatched. Germline V CDR1 and CDR2: GTSNPN, SVGIG (reference sequence).

The rearrangement uses TRBV9 and TRBJ1-1; D is perhaps TRBD1 (5 bases). There are 15 residues in the CDR3. V was shortened by 4 bases and J by 4 bases, with 17 bases between the two germline ends. Germline values: CDR1 SGDLS, CDR2 YYNGEE. The CDR3 DNA reads TGTGCCAGCAGCCCTCCGACAGTGGGGGGCACTGAAGCTTTCTTT. Protein: CASSPPTVGGTEAFF.

The chain employs TRBV6-5 and TRBJ1-1; D not certain. This CDR3 region has 13 residues. V was trimmed by 0 bases and J by 5 bases, leaving 7 bases between them. Per germline, CDR1 MNHEY and CDR2 SVGAGI. The CDR3, as DNA: TGTGCCAGCAGTTACTCAGGTTGGACTGAAGCTTTCTTT. Encoded protein: CASSYSGWTEAFF.

The chain links TRBV9 to TRBJ2-5; D gene uncertain. CDR3 length: 13 residues. V was clipped by 1 base and J by 5 bases, with 9 bases between them. Germline V gene lookup returns CDR1 SGDLS and CDR2 YYNGEE. The CDR3 sequence: CASSVRNGETQYF. In DNA form, the CDR3 reads TGTGCCAGCAGCGTAAGGAATGGCGAGACCCAGTACTTC.

Comments on this clone: The sample contains more than one DNA sequence encoding this CDR3. The V call is TRBV20-1, the J call TRBJ1-2; D call uncertain. CDR3 size: 10 residues. Trimming took 3 bases from V and 5 from J, leaving 4 bases between them. In germline, CDR1 is DFQATT, CDR2 SNEGSKA (reference sequence). Here the CDR3 DNA reads TGCAGTGCTAGGGATTATGGCTACACCTTC. This translates into CSARDYGYTF.

This chain uses TRBV14 with TRBJ2-7; D not resolved. The CDR3 has 13 residues. CDR1 is SGHDN, CDR2 FVKESK, per germline. V lost 0 bases and J 2 bases, leaving 5 bases between the germline ends. CDR3 nucleotide sequence: TGTGCCAGCAGCCAAGATAGTCCCTACGAGCAGTACTTC. Translation: CASSQDSPYEQYF.

This clone has just a few counts. J is TRBJ1-2 and V is TRBV25-1; 9 bases fit TRBD1. V was clipped by 3 bases and J by 4 bases; unmatched bases: 12. Looked up from germline, CDR1 is MGHDK and CDR2 is SYGVNS. This CDR3 is 17 amino acids long. Here the CDR3 reads CASSENPGQGSGYGYTF. Written as DNA, the CDR3 is TGTGCCAGCAGTGAGAACCCGGGACAGGGAAGTGGCTATGGCTACACCTTC.

The CDR3 region is CASSFDRSYTMNTEAFF. The CDR3 coding sequence is TGCGCCAGCAGTTTTGACAGGAGTTATACTATGAACACTGAAGCTTTCTTT. The rearrangement links TRBV5-1 to TRBJ1-1, with D possibly being TRBD1 (6 bases). V lost 5 bases, J lost 0 bases, and 20 bases lay in between. The germline gives CDR1 SGHRS, CDR2 YFSETQ. CDR3 length equals 17 residues. Complete variable domain (other parts from reference TRBV5-1 and TRBJ1-1): KAGVTQTPRYLIKTRGQQVTLSCSPISGHRSVSWYQQTPGQGLQFLFEYFSETQRNKGNFPGRFSGRQFSNSRSEMNVSTLELGDSALYLCASSFDRSYTMNTEAFFGQGTRLTVV.

This clone was seen just once. This rearrangement joins TRBV10-3 to TRBJ2-7; D might be TRBD1 (6 bases). This CDR3 comprises 14 residues. Trimming stripped 6 bases from V and 7 bases from J, with 19 bases between. Germline values: CDR1 ENHRY, CDR2 SYGVKD. CDR3 protein: CAISQGLRKREQYF. Here the CDR3 DNA reads TGTGCCATCAGCCAGGGGTTAAGGAAACGAGAGCAGTACTTC.

The CDR3 DNA sequence: TGTGCCAGTACCCGAGGACTAGGATCGACCTACGAGCAGTACTTC. This translates into CASTRGLGSTYEQYF. The gene calls are TRBV19 and TRBJ2-7; 7 bases are a match to TRBD2. The CDR3 is 15 residues long. Unmatched junction bases numbered 11, after V lost 7 bases and J lost 2 bases. Germline V gene data show CDR1 as LNHDA and CDR2 as SQIVND (reference sequence).

In DNA, the CDR3 is TGTGCCACCGCGAAGACAGGGTCGGACAAAAACATTCAGTACTTC. It is translated as CATAKTGSDKNIQYF. The gene calls are TRBV6-6 and TRBJ2-4; 7 bases align to TRBD1. The length of the CDR3 is 15 residues. Germline trimming cut 10 bases from V and 3 bases from J; bases unmatched to any gene: 12. Per germline, CDR1 MNHNY and CDR2 SVGAGI (reference sequence).

CDR3 sequence: CASSPPAAIGSFPPEQFF. CDR3 sequence (DNA): TGTGCCAGCAGCCCCCCGGCGGCCATCGGGAGTTTCCCCCCTGAGCAGTTCTTC. This chain joins TRBV21-1 and TRBJ2-1; the table's D call TRBD2 went unverified against the DNA. TRBV21-1 corresponds to a pseudogene. This CDR3 contains 18 residues.

The rearrangement links TRBV7-2 to TRBJ2-5; maybe TRBD2 (6 bases). V shed 5 bases and J shed 2 bases, with 21 bases lying between them. The CDR3 length is 17 residues. Germline CDR1 SGHTA, CDR2 FQGNSA. The CDR3 region is CASSHFLRGNPQETQYF. CDR3 sequence (DNA): TGTGCCAGCAGCCACTTCCTTCGCGGGAATCCGCAAGAGACCCAGTACTTC.

The rearrangement joins TRBV27 to TRBJ1-1, with D tentatively TRBD1 (6 bases). The CDR3 length is 16 residues. The V end was cut by 0 bases, the J end by 6 bases, with 17 bases between. In germline, CDR1 is MNHEY, CDR2 SMNVEV (reference sequence). The CDR3 loop is CASSLSSRGAVSEAFF. The DNA of the CDR3 is TGTGCCAGCAGTTTATCTAGTCGGGGGGCGGTCTCTGAAGCTTTCTTT.

This clone was detected only once. The CDR3: CASSLSGLSHLDTQYF. The CDR3 DNA reads as TGTGCCAGCAGTTTATCTGGCTTAAGCCATTTAGATACGCAGTATTTT. The V and J genes are TRBV27 and TRBJ2-3; no definite D call. The CDR3 totals 16 residues. V gave up 0 bases and J gave up 5 bases, with 15 bases separating them. CDR1 and CDR2 from the germline V gene are MNHEY and SMNVEV (reference sequence).

Concerning this clone: The same CDR3 also results from other DNA sequences found in this sample. The chain has TRBV18 and TRBJ2-1; D gene unclear. Per germline, CDR1 KGHSH and CDR2 LQKENI. This CDR3 has 11 amino acids. V was trimmed by 3 bases and J by 5 bases, leaving 2 bases between them. The CDR3 reads CASSPNNEQFF. CDR3 DNA sequence: TGTGCCAGCTCACCTAACAATGAGCAGTTCTTC. Together with reference TRBV18 and TRBJ2-1, the CDR3 gives the full variable domain: NAGVMQNPRHLVRRRGQEARLRCSPMKGHSHVYWYRQLPEEGLKFMVYLQKENIIDESGMPKERFSAEFPKEGPSILRIQQVVRGDSAAYFCASSPNNEQFFGPGTRLTVL.

The genes are TRBV12-5 and TRBJ1-1, with a possible D match to TRBD1 (6 bases). Germline V CDR1 and CDR2: LGHNT, FRNRAP. Trimming pared 5 bases from V and 1 base from J, leaving 14 bases between. The CDR3 totals 15 residues. The CDR3 DNA follows: TGTGCTAGTGGTCCCAGAGAGGGGGAGAACACTGAAGCTTTCTTT. It specifies CASGPREGENTEAFF.

The gene calls are TRBV5-1 and TRBJ1-3, with 7 bases identical to TRBD1. The V segment lost 7 bases and the J segment 0 bases; nucleotides outside the gene matches: 25. Per germline, CDR1 SGHRS and CDR2 YFSETQ. The CDR3 length is 21 residues. CDR3 coding DNA: TGCGCCAGCCCTTCCCAACGACAGGGTGGTTTATGGGAGAGCTCTGGAAACACCATATATTTT. Its protein is CASPSQRQGGLWESSGNTIYF.

J is TRBJ2-5 and V is TRBV5-1; 7 bases match TRBD2. V was pared by 0 bases and J by 6 bases, with 5 bases of the junction left unmatched. The germline V gene has CDR1 SGHRS and CDR2 YFSETQ. The CDR3 runs to 14 residues. The CDR3 DNA sequence: TGCGCCAGCAGCTTGGAACGGGGAGGGAAGACCCAGTACTTC. It specifies CASSLERGGKTQYF.

The V call is TRBV27, the J call TRBJ2-1, with unresolved D. The CDR3 has 13 residues. Germline assignment: CDR1 MNHEY and CDR2 SMNVEV (reference sequence). Trimming pared 7 bases from V and 6 bases from J, leaving 13 bases between. Written as DNA, the CDR3 is TGTGCCAGCAACTTTCTAGGGCGCAATGAGCAGTTCTTC. Residues: CASNFLGRNEQFF.

The chain links TRBV28 to TRBJ2-2, with unresolved D. Germline V gives CDR1 MDHEN, CDR2 SYDVKM. V shed 3 bases and J shed 0 bases, with 8 bases lying between them. This CDR3 is 15 amino acids long. This CDR3 reads CASSLENTNTGELFF. The CDR3 DNA is TGTGCCAGCAGTTTGGAGAACACGAACACCGGGGAGCTGTTTTTT.

The chain links TRBV27 to TRBJ1-2, with 8 positions matching TRBD1. The germline gives CDR1 MNHEY, CDR2 SMNVEV (reference sequence). The CDR3 totals 16 residues. Trimming took 2 bases from V and 3 from J; bases not matched to a gene: 8. CDR3 nucleotide sequence: TGTGCCAGCAGTTTAAACAGGGGGGCTACAGACTATGGCTACACCTTC. Amino acid sequence: CASSLNRGATDYGYTF.

The gene calls are TRBV28 and TRBJ1-1, with a tentative D call TRBD1 (5 bases). The length of the CDR3 is 12 residues. The V gene's germline CDR1 is MDHEN and CDR2 SYDVKM. V was clipped by 2 bases and J by 8 bases, with 9 bases between them. Written as DNA, the CDR3 is TGTGCCAGCAGTTTACGGGACGTAGAAGCTTTCTTT. Protein product: CASSLRDVEAFF.

The chain uses TRBV11-1 and TRBJ2-7; no firm D call. CDR1 SGHAT and CDR2 FQDESV come from the germline V gene (reference sequence). This CDR3 is 12 amino acids long. V dropped 4 bases and J dropped 0 bases, with 4 bases sitting between them. CDR3 DNA: TGTGCCAGCAGCTGTAGCTCCTACGAGCAGTACTTC. It specifies CASSCSSYEQYF.

The J gene is TRBJ1-3, the V gene TRBV14; 7 nucleotides line up with TRBD1. This CDR3 has 21 residues. Looked up from germline, CDR1 is SGHDN and CDR2 is FVKESK. V gave up 1 base and J gave up 0 bases; unmatched junction bases: 18. The CDR3 DNA reads as TGTGCCAGCAGCCAAGTCAAACCACCCCCACGGGACAGTACCTCTGGAAACACCATATATTTT. Translation gives CASSQVKPPPRDSTSGNTIYF.